Listed below are T cell receptor beta chains from one sample, sequenced in a study of blood T cell repertoires in COVID-19. Profiling relied on immunoSEQ multiplex PCR, and the TCRdb table lists in-frame clones only, not all of them. The sample has fewer than 250,000 clones, roughly 85% seen once. Specimen: PBMCs or T cells enriched from blood (not recorded which). The receptors here all came from a woman between 45 and 60 years old who had been exposed to COVID-19. Both conserved end residues are part of each CDR3. A D gene is named only where the DNA matches it firmly. A clone size is listed for some rows: how often the clone was seen (once, few, many), or a class if it is expanded.

cdr3_aa: CASSPPGTGGNTIYF
cdr3_nt: TGTGCCAGCAGCCCCCCTGGGACAGGAGGAAACACCATATATTTT
d_call: TRBD1
clone_size: -
j_call: TRBJ1-3
v_call: TRBV7-9

cdr3_aa: CATSPHWTEVAAYGYTF
cdr3_nt: TGTGCCACCAGCCCCCACTGGACGGAGGTTGCGGCCTATGGCTACACCTTC
d_call: -
clone_size: -
j_call: TRBJ1-2
v_call: TRBV15

cdr3_aa: CASSSWTSTGELFF
cdr3_nt: TGCGCCAGCAGCAGCTGGACATCAACCGGGGAGCTGTTTTTT
d_call: -
clone_size: -
j_call: TRBJ2-2
v_call: TRBV4-3

cdr3_aa: CASSQTGGGKAFF
cdr3_nt: TGTGCCAGCAGTCAAACAGGGGGGGGAAAAGCTTTCTTT
d_call: TRBD1
clone_size: few
j_call: TRBJ1-1
v_call: TRBV6-5

cdr3_aa: CACEEGGYTF
cdr3_nt: TGTGCCTGTGAGGAGGGCGGCTACACCTTC
d_call: -
clone_size: -
j_call: TRBJ1-2
v_call: TRBV30

cdr3_aa: CASSLGSGTGYEQYF
cdr3_nt: TGTGCCAGCAGCTTAGGCTCCGGGACAGGCTACGAGCAGTACTTC
d_call: TRBD1
clone_size: -
j_call: TRBJ2-7
v_call: TRBV7-2

cdr3_aa: CASSLDNRAYHGYTF
cdr3_nt: TGTGCCAGCAGCTTAGATAACAGAGCTTATCATGGCTACACCTTC
d_call: -
clone_size: -
j_call: TRBJ1-2
v_call: TRBV7-2

cdr3_aa: CASGRGRGTEAFF
cdr3_nt: TGTGCCAGTGGAAGGGGAAGGGGAACTGAAGCTTTCTTT
d_call: -
clone_size: -
j_call: TRBJ1-1
v_call: TRBV19

cdr3_aa: CSVGMTGYLETQYF
cdr3_nt: TGCAGCGTGGGGATGACAGGGTATTTAGAGACCCAGTACTTC
d_call: TRBD1
clone_size: -
j_call: TRBJ2-5
v_call: TRBV29-1

cdr3_aa: CASSLGPDQPQHF
cdr3_nt: TGTGCCAGCAGCTTAGGGCCTGATCAGCCCCAGCATTTT
d_call: -
clone_size: -
j_call: TRBJ1-5
v_call: TRBV11-1

cdr3_aa: CASSPIDTGELFF
cdr3_nt: TGTGCCAGCAGTCCGATAGACACCGGGGAGCTGTTTTTT
d_call: -
clone_size: -
j_call: TRBJ2-2
v_call: TRBV12-3/TRBV12-4

cdr3_aa: CASSPTRGETQYF
cdr3_nt: TGTGCCAGCAGCCCCACTAGGGGGGAGACCCAGTACTTC
d_call: -
clone_size: -
j_call: TRBJ2-5
v_call: TRBV5-4

cdr3_aa: CASSLDRDLPGELFF
cdr3_nt: TGTGCCAGCTCTCTGGACAGGGATTTACCCGGGGAGCTGTTTTTT
d_call: TRBD1
clone_size: -
j_call: TRBJ2-2
v_call: TRBV18

cdr3_aa: CTSSHSWDTDF
cdr3_nt: TGCACCAGCAGCCATAGTTGGGACACCGATTTT
d_call: -
clone_size: -
j_call: TRBJ1-5
v_call: TRBV1

cdr3_aa: CASSPSSYEQYF
cdr3_nt: TGTGCCAGCAGCCCGAGCTCCTACGAGCAGTACTTC
d_call: -
clone_size: -
j_call: TRBJ2-7
v_call: TRBV7-9

cdr3_aa: CASSLRDSAYNEQFF
cdr3_nt: TGTGCCAGCTCACTAAGGGACTCCGCCTACAATGAGCAGTTCTTC
d_call: -
clone_size: few
j_call: TRBJ2-1
v_call: TRBV18

cdr3_aa: CASIFGGSNTGELFF
cdr3_nt: TGTGCCAGCATTTTTGGAGGTTCGAACACCGGGGAGCTGTTTTTT
d_call: -
clone_size: -
j_call: TRBJ2-2
v_call: TRBV6-5

cdr3_aa: CSARTGGKNIQYF
cdr3_nt: TGCAGCGCCCGGACAGGGGGCAAAAACATTCAGTACTTC
d_call: TRBD1
clone_size: -
j_call: TRBJ2-4
v_call: TRBV29-1

cdr3_aa: CASKESSYNSPLHF
cdr3_nt: TGTGCCAGCAAAGAGAGCTCCTATAATTCACCCCTCCACTTT
d_call: -
clone_size: -
j_call: TRBJ1-6
v_call: TRBV7-9

cdr3_aa: CATSDSGSGVAQPQHF
cdr3_nt: TGTGCCACCAGTGATTCCGGCTCAGGGGTGGCTCAGCCCCAGCATTTT
d_call: -
clone_size: -
j_call: TRBJ1-5
v_call: TRBV24-1

cdr3_aa: CASSLASGGTDTQYF
cdr3_nt: TGCGCCAGCAGCTTGGCCAGCGGGGGAACAGATACGCAGTATTTT
d_call: TRBD2
clone_size: -
j_call: TRBJ2-3
v_call: TRBV5-1

cdr3_aa: CARSLDTNRGYTF
cdr3_nt: TGTGCCAGAAGCTTGGACACCAACAGGGGCTACACCTTC
d_call: -
clone_size: once
j_call: TRBJ1-2
v_call: TRBV5-3

cdr3_aa: CASSQDLYSSNEKLFF
cdr3_nt: TGCGCCAGCAGCCAAGATTTGTACAGTAGTAATGAAAAACTGTTTTTT
d_call: -
clone_size: once
j_call: TRBJ1-4
v_call: TRBV4-1

cdr3_aa: CASSRRQDTGELFF
cdr3_nt: TGTGCCAGCAGTCGGCGACAGGACACCGGGGAGCTGTTTTTT
d_call: -
clone_size: -
j_call: TRBJ2-2
v_call: TRBV2

cdr3_aa: CASSPLGQGFDGYTF
cdr3_nt: TGCGCCAGCAGCCCGCTGGGACAGGGGTTCGATGGCTACACCTTC
d_call: TRBD1
clone_size: -
j_call: TRBJ1-2
v_call: TRBV5-1

cdr3_aa: CASSSTGENSPLHF
cdr3_nt: TGTGCCAGCAGTTCGACAGGGGAGAATTCACCCCTCCACTTT
d_call: TRBD1
clone_size: -
j_call: TRBJ1-6
v_call: TRBV6-2/TRBV6-3

cdr3_aa: CASSESTGSGTEAFF
cdr3_nt: TGCGCCAGCAGTGAGTCCACTGGGTCGGGGACTGAAGCTTTCTTT
d_call: -
clone_size: -
j_call: TRBJ1-1
v_call: TRBV10-1

cdr3_aa: CASSPDRGQPQHF
cdr3_nt: TGTGCCAGCAGCCCGGACAGGGGCCAGCCCCAGCATTTT
d_call: TRBD1
clone_size: -
j_call: TRBJ1-5
v_call: TRBV11-1

cdr3_aa: CASQTSGASYNEQFF
cdr3_nt: TGTGCCAGTCAGACTAGCGGGGCCTCCTACAATGAGCAGTTCTTC
d_call: TRBD2
clone_size: once
j_call: TRBJ2-1
v_call: TRBV30

cdr3_aa: CASSSGSSSPLHF
cdr3_nt: TGTGCCAGTAGTAGTGGATCTAGTTCACCCCTCCACTTT
d_call: -
clone_size: -
j_call: TRBJ1-6
v_call: TRBV19

cdr3_aa: CSANDRGREAFF
cdr3_nt: TGCAGTGCTAATGACAGGGGGCGGGAAGCTTTCTTT
d_call: TRBD1
clone_size: -
j_call: TRBJ1-1
v_call: TRBV20-1

cdr3_aa: CASSLGGLGQPQHF
cdr3_nt: TGTGCCAGTAGTCTGGGGGGGCTGGGTCAGCCCCAGCATTTT
d_call: -
clone_size: -
j_call: TRBJ1-5
v_call: TRBV19

cdr3_aa: CASSQDLDTQYF
cdr3_nt: TGTGCCAGCAGCCAAGACTTAGATACGCAGTATTTT
d_call: -
clone_size: few
j_call: TRBJ2-3
v_call: TRBV4-2

cdr3_aa: CASSKRAGGRIQETQYF
cdr3_nt: TGTGCCAGCAGCAAGAGGGCGGGGGGGCGAATCCAAGAGACCCAGTACTTC
d_call: TRBD2
clone_size: -
j_call: TRBJ2-5
v_call: TRBV3-1/TRBV3-2

cdr3_aa: CASSGLAGGTGELFF
cdr3_nt: TGTGCCAGCAGCGGACTAGCGGGGGGTACCGGGGAGCTGTTTTTT
d_call: TRBD2
clone_size: -
j_call: TRBJ2-2
v_call: TRBV11-3

cdr3_aa: CASSLSRDRDTEAFF
cdr3_nt: TGTGCCAGCAGCCTTAGCCGGGACAGGGACACTGAAGCTTTCTTT
d_call: TRBD1
clone_size: -
j_call: TRBJ1-1
v_call: TRBV7-2

cdr3_aa: CASSPMTLVERKFF
cdr3_nt: TGTGCCAGCAGCCCTATGACTTTGGTCGAACGAAAGTTCTTC
d_call: -
clone_size: -
j_call: TRBJ2-1
v_call: TRBV3-1/TRBV3-2

cdr3_aa: CATGGGQVFGYTF
cdr3_nt: TGTGCCACCGGCGGGGGACAGGTCTTTGGCTACACCTTC
d_call: TRBD1
clone_size: -
j_call: TRBJ1-2
v_call: TRBV28

cdr3_aa: CASSISHSSYEQYF
cdr3_nt: TGTGCCAGTAGTATAAGTCACAGTTCCTACGAGCAGTACTTC
d_call: -
clone_size: -
j_call: TRBJ2-7
v_call: TRBV19

cdr3_aa: CASSQGPTYEQYF
cdr3_nt: TGTGCCAGCAGCCAGGGGCCGACCTACGAGCAGTACTTC
d_call: -
clone_size: -
j_call: TRBJ2-7
v_call: TRBV27

cdr3_aa: CASSQGQPLSEAFF
cdr3_nt: TGTGCCAGCAGTCAGGGACAGCCCCTCTCTGAAGCTTTCTTT
d_call: TRBD1
clone_size: -
j_call: TRBJ1-1
v_call: TRBV27

cdr3_aa: CASSVGGPYYEQYF
cdr3_nt: TGTGCCAGCAGTGTTGGGGGCCCGTACTACGAGCAGTACTTC
d_call: -
clone_size: few
j_call: TRBJ2-7
v_call: TRBV2

cdr3_aa: CASMDSLHATNEKLFF
cdr3_nt: TGTGCCAGTATGGACAGCCTTCATGCAACTAATGAAAAACTGTTTTTT
d_call: -
clone_size: -
j_call: TRBJ1-4
v_call: TRBV19

cdr3_aa: CASRQGKGNTIYF
cdr3_nt: TGTGCCAGCAGACAGGGAAAGGGAAACACCATATATTTT
d_call: -
clone_size: few
j_call: TRBJ1-3
v_call: TRBV12-3/TRBV12-4

cdr3_aa: CASSLSGWVDTDTQYF
cdr3_nt: TGTGCCAGCAGTTTAAGCGGCTGGGTGGACACAGATACGCAGTATTTT
d_call: -
clone_size: -
j_call: TRBJ2-3
v_call: TRBV27

cdr3_aa: CASKWTSGGVDTQYF
cdr3_nt: TGTGCCAGCAAATGGACTAGCGGGGGGGTAGATACGCAGTATTTT
d_call: TRBD2
clone_size: -
j_call: TRBJ2-3
v_call: TRBV2

cdr3_aa: CARLQGEAFF
cdr3_nt: TGCGCCAGGTTACAGGGAGAAGCTTTCTTT
d_call: -
clone_size: -
j_call: TRBJ1-1
v_call: TRBV4-1

cdr3_aa: CASSGELNTEAFF
cdr3_nt: TGTGCCAGTTCGGGGGAGTTGAACACTGAAGCTTTCTTT
d_call: -
clone_size: -
j_call: TRBJ1-1
v_call: TRBV19

cdr3_aa: CASSPGTGTGQYF
cdr3_nt: TGTGCCAGCAGCCCCGGGACAGGGACCGGACAGTATTTT
d_call: TRBD1
clone_size: -
j_call: TRBJ2-3
v_call: TRBV3-1/TRBV3-2